This entry lists 17 T cell receptor beta chains sequenced from one sample in a study of tumor and adjacent non-tumor tissue in lung cancer. A modified ARM-PCR protocol with three rounds of nested PCR amplified TCRbeta. Each CDR3 protein gets one entry after TCRdb re-called the multiplex PCR reads with MiXCR. This sample has tens of thousands of distinct CDR3 sequences, with around 80% found just once. RNA was extracted from bulk tissue without any cell sorting. What was sequenced was lung tumor tissue. These receptors all stem from a woman between 50 and 59 years old with non-small cell lung cancer.

A remark on this clonotype: One junction end does not reproduce the germline sequence, and a read error may be involved. The V and J genes are TRBV12-3 or TRBV12-4 and TRBJ2-5; possibly TRBD1 for D (5 bases). This CDR3 is built from 12 residues. DNA for the CDR3: TGTACCAGTAGTCCAAAGGGGGAGACCCAGTACTTC. Translation gives CTSSPKGETQYF.

Comments on this clonotype: Mismatch with germline at one junction end may stem from a read error. The rearrangement joins TRBV28 to TRBJ2-7; 9 bases match TRBD1. Germline V gives CDR1 MDHEN, CDR2 SYDVKM. The CDR3 sequence is 15 residues long. The CDR3 spells CARSFLTGGFYKQYF. CDR3 bases: TGTGCCAGAAGTTTTTTGACAGGGGGATTCTACAAGCAGTACTTC. Looking up the rest from reference TRBV28 and TRBJ2-7 gives the full variable domain: DVKVTQSSRYLVKRTGEKVFLECVQDMDHENMFWYRQDPGLGLRLIYFSYDVKMKEKGDIPEGYSVSREKKERFSLILESASTNQTSMYLCARSFLTGGFYKQYFGPGTRLTVT.

The chain has TRBV20-1 and TRBJ2-7; the D gene is possibly TRBD1 (6 bases). Looked up from germline, CDR1 is DFQATT and CDR2 is SNEGSKA (reference sequence). The CDR3 has 12 amino acids. V lost 7 bases and J 7 bases, leaving 17 bases between the germline ends. CDR3 protein: CSVTGQRYEQYF. The CDR3 coding sequence is TGCAGTGTTACCGGACAGCGGTATGAGCAGTACTTC.

Details on this clonotype: An end of the junction differs from the germline gene, which may be a read error. V gene TRBV11-2 combines with J gene TRBJ1-6; no definite D call. Germline V lookup: CDR1 SGHAT, CDR2 FQNNGV. This CDR3 comprises 14 residues. The CDR3 DNA reads TGTGCCAGCGACTTACGACGGGATTATTCACCCCCCCACTTT. Translated, it gives CASDLRRDYSPPHF.

As for this clonotype: No conserved phenylalanine or tryptophan ends this CDR3, so it is likely a read error. The V call is TRBV12-3 or TRBV12-4, the J call TRBJ1-2, with unresolved D. The CDR3 totals 13 residues. The CDR3 DNA follows: TGTGCCAGCAGTATTAGCACTAACTATGGTTACACCCTC. It translates to CASSISTNYGYTL.

With respect to this clonotype: The junction differs from germline at one of its ends, possibly a read error. The rearrangement uses TRBV4-1 and TRBJ2-3; no clear D gene. Germline CDR1 MGHRA, CDR2 YSYEKL. The CDR3 totals 14 residues. CDR3 region: CAGSHALVGDTQYF. The CDR3 region has the DNA TGCGCCGGCAGCCACGCGTTAGTGGGAGATACGCAGTATTTT.

CDR3 nucleotides: TGTGCCACTAGTCGGACTCCCAATGAGCAGTTCTTC. The encoded protein is CATSRTPNEQFF. The chain employs TRBV6-2 or TRBV6-3 and TRBJ2-1; tentative D call: TRBD2 (5 bases). This CDR3 contains 12 residues. The V end was cut by 10 bases, the J end by 6 bases, with 13 bases between. The germline CDR1 and CDR2 sequences are MNHEY and SVGEGT.

Of note for this clonotype: The germline gene is not matched at one end of the junction; a read error may be the cause. The J gene is TRBJ1-1, the V gene TRBV6-6, with no clear D. The germline V gene has CDR1 MNHNY and CDR2 SVGAGI (reference sequence). The CDR3 contains 15 residues. CDR3 sequence: CVSNERPLSLTEAFF. The DNA of the CDR3 is TGTGTCAGCAATGAACGGCCCCTCAGTCTCACTGAAGCTTTCTTT.

The chain carries TRBV11-1 and TRBJ2-3; 8 positions agree with TRBD1. Germline CDR1 SGHAT, CDR2 FQDESV (reference sequence). Unmatched junction bases numbered 9, after V lost 6 bases and J lost 10 bases. The CDR3 has 13 amino acids. CDR3 amino acids: CASRGTGMGAQYF. Here the CDR3 DNA reads TGTGCCAGCAGAGGGACAGGAATGGGTGCGCAGTATTTT.

This clonotype has a count of ten or more. The chain links TRBV6-5 to TRBJ2-7; 7 bases agree with TRBD2. J lost 4 bases, V lost 6 bases, and 9 bases had no gene match. The CDR3 sequence is 14 residues long. Germline CDR1 and CDR2: MNHEY and SVGAGI. CDR3 loop: CASRRTGGSYEQYF. The DNA for the CDR3 is TGTGCCAGCAGGCGGACTGGCGGGAGTTACGAGCAGTACTTC.

Concerning this clonotype: Since the CDR3 does not end with the conserved phenylalanine or tryptophan, this likely comes from a read error. DNA for the CDR3: TGTGCCAGCTCACAACCGAGACAGGGGATGGAGACCCAGTACCTC. Protein: CASSQPRQGMETQYL. The rearrangement joins TRBV18 to TRBJ2-5; TRBD1 agrees at 8 bases. The CDR3 is 15 residues long. The V and J ends lost 4 bases and 5 bases, in that order; junction bases with no gene match: 9. CDR1 is KGHSH, CDR2 LQKENI, per germline.

As to this clonotype: The junction and the germline gene differ at one end; a read error may be behind it. The chain links TRBV28 to TRBJ1-3; tentative D call: TRBD1 (5 bases). The CDR3 contains 13 residues. Germline CDR1 reads MDHEN; CDR2 reads SYDVKM. The CDR3 coding sequence is TGTGACAGCAGTTGGGACTCTAGAAACACCATATATTTT. It codes for CDSSWDSRNTIYF.

This clonotype was counted between two and nine times. A read error may produce the germline difference seen at one junction end. The chain uses TRBV7-9 and TRBJ2-2; possibly TRBD2 for D (6 bases). Germline V gives CDR1 SEHNR, CDR2 FQNEAQ (reference sequence). This CDR3 is 17 amino acids long. CDR3 sequence (DNA): TGTGCCAGCAGCGAAGGGAGGCTAGGTTTCAACACCGGCGAGCTGTTTTTT. This sequence encodes CASSEGRLGFNTGELFF.

The V call is TRBV29-1, the J call TRBJ1-1; D gene ambiguous. Germline CDR1 is SQVTM and CDR2 is ANQGSEA. This CDR3 is 12 amino acids long. V was trimmed by 8 bases and J by 5 bases, leaving 15 bases between them. The CDR3 nucleotides read TGCAGCTTGAGACAAAGTGAAACTGAAGCTTTCTTT. Translating it yields CSLRQSETEAFF.

Turning to this clonotype: Its ends do not fully match the called genes, so a read error is possible. The chain uses TRBV6-6 and TRBJ2-7; possible D gene TRBD2, 6 bases. This CDR3 contains 13 residues. Looked up from germline, CDR1 is MNHNY and CDR2 is SVGAGI (reference sequence). Written as DNA, the CDR3 is TGTGCCAACAGTTACGGGGGTGGCTACGAGCAGTACTTC. This encodes CANSYGGGYEQYF.

This clonotype was recorded at least ten times. Possible read error: a much larger clone is one base away. The CDR3 DNA sequence: TGTGCCAGCAGCCCCGACAGGAGGCGCACCGGGGAGCTGTTTTTT. Its translation is CASSPDRRRTGELFF. The chain recombines TRBV6-5 with TRBJ2-2, with D possibly TRBD1 on 6 matching bases. V was trimmed by 6 bases and J by 4 bases, leaving 15 bases between them. Germline CDR1 and CDR2: MNHEY and SVGAGI. The CDR3 consists of 15 residues.

As to this clonotype: Without the conserved terminal phenylalanine or tryptophan, this CDR3 likely stems from a read error. The chain has TRBV5-1 and TRBJ1-6; 7 nucleotides agree with TRBD1. Per the germline V gene, CDR1 is SGHRS and CDR2 is YFSETQ. The CDR3 sequence is 20 residues long. The chain's CDR3 is CASSIEPGQTARLYNSSLHI. The CDR3, as DNA: TGCGCCAGCAGCATTGAACCGGGACAGACTGCACGCTTGTATAATTCATCCCTCCACATT.